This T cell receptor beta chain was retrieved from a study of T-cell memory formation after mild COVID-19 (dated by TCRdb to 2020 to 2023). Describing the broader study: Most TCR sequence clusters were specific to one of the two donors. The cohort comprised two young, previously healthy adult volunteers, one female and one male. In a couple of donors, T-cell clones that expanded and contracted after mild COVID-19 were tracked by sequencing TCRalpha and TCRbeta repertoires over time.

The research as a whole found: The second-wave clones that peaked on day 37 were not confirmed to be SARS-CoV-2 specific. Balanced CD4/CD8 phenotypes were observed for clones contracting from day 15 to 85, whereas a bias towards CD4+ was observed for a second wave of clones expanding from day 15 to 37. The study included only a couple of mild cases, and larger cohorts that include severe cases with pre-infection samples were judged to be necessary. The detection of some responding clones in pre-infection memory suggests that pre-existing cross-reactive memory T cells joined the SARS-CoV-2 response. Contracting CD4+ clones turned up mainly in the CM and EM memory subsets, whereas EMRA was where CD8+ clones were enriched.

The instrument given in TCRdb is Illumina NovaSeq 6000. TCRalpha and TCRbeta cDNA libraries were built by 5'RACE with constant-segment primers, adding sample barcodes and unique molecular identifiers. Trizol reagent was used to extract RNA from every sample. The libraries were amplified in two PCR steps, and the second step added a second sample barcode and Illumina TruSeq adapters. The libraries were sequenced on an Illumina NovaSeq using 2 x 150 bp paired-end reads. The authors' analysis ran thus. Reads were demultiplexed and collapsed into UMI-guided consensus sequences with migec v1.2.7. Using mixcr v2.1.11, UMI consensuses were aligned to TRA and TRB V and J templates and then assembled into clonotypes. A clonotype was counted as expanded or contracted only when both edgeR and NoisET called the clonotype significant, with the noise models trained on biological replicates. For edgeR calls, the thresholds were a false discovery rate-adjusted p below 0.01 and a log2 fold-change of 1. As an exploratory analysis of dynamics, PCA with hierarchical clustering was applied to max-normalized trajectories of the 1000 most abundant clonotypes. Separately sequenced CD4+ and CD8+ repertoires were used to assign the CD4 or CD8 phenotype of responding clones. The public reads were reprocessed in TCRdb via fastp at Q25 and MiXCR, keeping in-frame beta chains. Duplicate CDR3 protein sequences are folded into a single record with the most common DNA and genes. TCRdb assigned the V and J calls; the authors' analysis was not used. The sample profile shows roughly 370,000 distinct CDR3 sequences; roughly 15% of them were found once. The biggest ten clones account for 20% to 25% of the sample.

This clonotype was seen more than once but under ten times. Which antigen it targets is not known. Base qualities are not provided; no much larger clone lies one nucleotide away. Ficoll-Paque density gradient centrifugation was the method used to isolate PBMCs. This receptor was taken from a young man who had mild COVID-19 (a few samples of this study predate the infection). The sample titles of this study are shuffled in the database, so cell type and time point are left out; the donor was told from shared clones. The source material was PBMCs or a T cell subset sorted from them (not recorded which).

The CDR3 amino acid sequence is: CAATDPTRQGEDFF. DNA sequence: TGTGCCGCAACGGACCCCACCAGGCAGGGGGAGGATTTCTTT. The rearranged segments are TRBV10-3 and TRBJ1-1; TRBD1 lines up with 7 middle nucleotides. The germline V gene yields ENHRY for CDR1 and SYGVKD for CDR2. V trim: 11 bases; J trim: 13 bases; unmatched bases: 22. There are 14 amino acids in the CDR3, from cysteine to phenylalanine inclusive. Only the CDR3 DNA stays, 42 bases, in frame from base 1.